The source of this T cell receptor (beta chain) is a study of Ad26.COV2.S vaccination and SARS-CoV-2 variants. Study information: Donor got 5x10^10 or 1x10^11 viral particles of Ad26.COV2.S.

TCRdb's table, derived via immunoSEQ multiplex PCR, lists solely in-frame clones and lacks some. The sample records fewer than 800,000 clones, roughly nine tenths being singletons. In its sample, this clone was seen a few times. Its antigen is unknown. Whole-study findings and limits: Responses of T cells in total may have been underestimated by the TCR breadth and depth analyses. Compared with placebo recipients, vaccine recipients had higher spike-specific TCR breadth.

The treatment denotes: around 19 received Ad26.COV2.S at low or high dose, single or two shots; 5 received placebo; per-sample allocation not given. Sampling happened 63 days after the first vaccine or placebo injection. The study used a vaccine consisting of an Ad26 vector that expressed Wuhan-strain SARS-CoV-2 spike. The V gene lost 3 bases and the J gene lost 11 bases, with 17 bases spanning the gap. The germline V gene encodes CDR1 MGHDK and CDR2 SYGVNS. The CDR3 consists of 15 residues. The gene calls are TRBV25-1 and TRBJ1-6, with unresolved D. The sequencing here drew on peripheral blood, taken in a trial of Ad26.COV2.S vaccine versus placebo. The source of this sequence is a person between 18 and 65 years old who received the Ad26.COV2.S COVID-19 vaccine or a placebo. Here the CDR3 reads CASSDFAETLAPLHF. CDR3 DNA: TGTGCCAGCAGTGATTTCGCCGAAACGTTGGCACCCCTCCACTTT.